The source of this T cell receptor beta chain is a study of control samples from healthy donors and cancer patients. The CDR3 is made up of 15 amino acids. Looked up from germline, CDR1 is SQVTM and CDR2 is ANQGSEA. V was pared by 6 bases and J by 5 bases, with 13 bases of the junction left unmatched. Only in-frame clones appear in the TCRdb table, and some are missing; sequencing was by immunoSEQ multiplex PCR. The profile shows around 58,000 clones, roughly 88% of them singletons. Sequencing used blood. The chain carries TRBV29-1 and TRBJ2-1; 7 bases agree with TRBD1. The origin of this receptor is a man aged 45-60 years in good health. Here the CDR3 reads CSVDKTGPVHNEQFF. In DNA form, the CDR3 reads TGCAGCGTCGACAAGACAGGGCCGGTACACAATGAGCAGTTCTTC.